This TCR beta chain was profiled in a study of T cells in Graves' hyperthyroidism and ophthalmopathy. Amplified TCR beta CDR3 regions derived from RNA transcripts. The HTBI primer set drove a first-round RT-PCR of the TCR CDR3. TCRdb called the multiplex PCR reads again in MiXCR, with one record for every CDR3 protein. The profile covers about 360,000 distinct CDR3 sequences, with approximately 14% appearing a single time and about a quarter taken by the ten largest. Many counts were recorded for this clonotype. V trimming: 7 bases; J trimming: 9 bases; junction bases outside the gene matches: 10. Germline loops: CDR1 SNHLY, CDR2 FYNNEI. The CDR3 has 15 residues.

The chain carries TRBV2 and TRBJ1-6; TRBD1 agrees at 9 bases. The specimen sequenced was blood. The TCR was taken from a woman under 30 with Graves' hyperthyroidism that later progressed to Graves' ophthalmopathy. CDR3 region: CASNPSDRGSSPLHF. CDR3 DNA sequence: TGTGCCAGCAACCCGTCGGACAGGGGATCTTCACCCCTCCACTTT. The full variable domain, with the rest looked up from reference TRBV2 and TRBJ1-6, is EPEVTQTPSHQVTQMGQEVILRCVPISNHLYFYWYRQILGQKVEFLVSFYNNEISEKSEIFDDQFSVERPDGSNFTLKIRSTKLEDSAMYFCASNPSDRGSSPLHFGNGTRLTVT.